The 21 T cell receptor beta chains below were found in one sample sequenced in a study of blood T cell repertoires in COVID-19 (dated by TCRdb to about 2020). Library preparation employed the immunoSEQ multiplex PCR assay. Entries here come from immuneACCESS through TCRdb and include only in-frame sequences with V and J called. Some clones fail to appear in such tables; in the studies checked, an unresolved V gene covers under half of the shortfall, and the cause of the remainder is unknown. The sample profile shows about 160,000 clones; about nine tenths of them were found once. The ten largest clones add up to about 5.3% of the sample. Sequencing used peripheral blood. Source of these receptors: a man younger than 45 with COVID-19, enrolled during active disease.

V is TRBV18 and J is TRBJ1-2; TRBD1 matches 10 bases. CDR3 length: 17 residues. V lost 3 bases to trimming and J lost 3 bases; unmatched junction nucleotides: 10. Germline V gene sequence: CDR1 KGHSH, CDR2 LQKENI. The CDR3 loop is CASSPPGQGSLYYGYTF. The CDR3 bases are TGTGCCAGCTCACCTCCGGGACAGGGGTCCCTATACTATGGCTACACCTTC.

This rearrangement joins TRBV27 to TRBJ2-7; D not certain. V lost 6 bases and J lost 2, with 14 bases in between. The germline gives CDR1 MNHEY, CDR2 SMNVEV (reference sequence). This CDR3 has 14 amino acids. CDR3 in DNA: TGTGCCAGCAGCCCGCGCAGGTTAGCCTACGAGCAGTACTTC. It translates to CASSPRRLAYEQYF.

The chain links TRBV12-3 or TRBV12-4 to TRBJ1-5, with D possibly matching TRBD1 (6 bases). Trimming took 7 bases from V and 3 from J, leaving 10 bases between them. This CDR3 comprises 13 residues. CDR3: CASIGQINQPQHF. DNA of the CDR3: TGTGCCAGCATAGGACAGATCAATCAGCCCCAGCATTTT.

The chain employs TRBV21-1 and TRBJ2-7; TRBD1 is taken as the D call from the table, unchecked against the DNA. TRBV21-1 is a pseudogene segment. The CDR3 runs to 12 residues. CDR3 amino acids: CASSNRVAEQYF. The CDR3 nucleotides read TGTGCCAGCAGCAACAGGGTTGCCGAGCAGTACTTC.

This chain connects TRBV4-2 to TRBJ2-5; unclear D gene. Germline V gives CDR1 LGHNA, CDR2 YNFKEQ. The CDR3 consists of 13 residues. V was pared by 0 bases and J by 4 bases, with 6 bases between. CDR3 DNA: TGTGCCAGCAGCCAAGATAGGAGAGAGACCCAGTACTTC. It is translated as CASSQDRRETQYF.

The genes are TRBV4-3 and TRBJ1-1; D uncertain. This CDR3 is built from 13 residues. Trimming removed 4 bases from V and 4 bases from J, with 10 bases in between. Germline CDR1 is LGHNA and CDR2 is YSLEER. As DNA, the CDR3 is TGCGCCAGCAGCCCTAGTGTGCGCACTGAAGCTTTCTTT. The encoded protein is CASSPSVRTEAFF.

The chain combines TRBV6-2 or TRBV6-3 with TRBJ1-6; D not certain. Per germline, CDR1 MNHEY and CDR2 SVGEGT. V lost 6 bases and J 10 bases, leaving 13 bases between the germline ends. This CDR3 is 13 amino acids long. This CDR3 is CASSDPGSSPLHF. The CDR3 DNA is TGTGCCAGCAGCGACCCCGGGAGCTCACCCCTCCACTTT.

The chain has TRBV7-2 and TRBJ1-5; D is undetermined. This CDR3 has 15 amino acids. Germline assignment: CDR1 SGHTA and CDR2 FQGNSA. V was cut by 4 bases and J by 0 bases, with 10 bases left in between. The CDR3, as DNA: TGTGCCAGCAGCTCCAACAGTGATAGCAATCAGCCCCAGCATTTT. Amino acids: CASSSNSDSNQPQHF. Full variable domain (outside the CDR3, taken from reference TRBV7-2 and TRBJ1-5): GAGVSQSPSNKVTEKGKDVELRCDPISGHTALYWYRQSLGQGLEFLIYFQGNSAPDKSGLPSDRFSAERTGGSVSTLTIQRTQQEDSAVYLCASSSNSDSNQPQHFGDGTRLSIL.

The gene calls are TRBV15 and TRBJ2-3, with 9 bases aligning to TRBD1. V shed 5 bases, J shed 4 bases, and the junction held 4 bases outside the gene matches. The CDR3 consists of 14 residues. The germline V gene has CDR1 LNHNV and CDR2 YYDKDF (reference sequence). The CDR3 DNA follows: TGTGCCACCAGCCCGGGACAGGGCCCAGATACGCAGTATTTT. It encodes CATSPGQGPDTQYF.

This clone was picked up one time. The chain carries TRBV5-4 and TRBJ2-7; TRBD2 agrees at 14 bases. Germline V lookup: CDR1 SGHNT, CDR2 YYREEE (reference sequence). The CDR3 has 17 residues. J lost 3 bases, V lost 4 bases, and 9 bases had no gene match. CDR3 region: CASSPGLAGGPYYEQYF. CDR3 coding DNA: TGTGCCAGCAGCCCCGGACTAGCGGGAGGACCCTACTACGAGCAGTACTTC.

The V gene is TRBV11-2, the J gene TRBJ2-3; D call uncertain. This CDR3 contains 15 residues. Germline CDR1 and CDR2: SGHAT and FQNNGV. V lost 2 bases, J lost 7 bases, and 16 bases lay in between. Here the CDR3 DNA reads TGTGCCAGCAGCTTACAGATGATGGTCCAGTATACGCAGTATTTT. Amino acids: CASSLQMMVQYTQYF.

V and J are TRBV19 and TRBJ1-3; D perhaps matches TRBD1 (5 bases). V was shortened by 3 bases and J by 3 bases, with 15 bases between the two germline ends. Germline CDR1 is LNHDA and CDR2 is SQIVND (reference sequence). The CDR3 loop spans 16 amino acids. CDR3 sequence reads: CASSIQAGGSGNTIYF. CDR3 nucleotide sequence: TGTGCCAGTAGTATCCAGGCCGGGGGAAGTGGAAACACCATATATTTT.

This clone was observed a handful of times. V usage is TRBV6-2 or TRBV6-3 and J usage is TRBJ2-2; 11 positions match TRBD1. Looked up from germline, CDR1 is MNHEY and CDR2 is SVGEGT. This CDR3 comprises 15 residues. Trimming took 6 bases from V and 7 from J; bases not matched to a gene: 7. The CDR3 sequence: CASSPDRGRHGELFF. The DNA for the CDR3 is TGTGCCAGCAGCCCGGACAGGGGGCGGCACGGGGAGCTGTTTTTT.

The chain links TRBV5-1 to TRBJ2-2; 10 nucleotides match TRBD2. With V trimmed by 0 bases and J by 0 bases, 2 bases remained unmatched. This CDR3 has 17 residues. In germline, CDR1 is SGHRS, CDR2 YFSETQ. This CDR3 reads CASSLGTSGANTGELFF. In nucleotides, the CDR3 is TGCGCCAGCAGCTTGGGGACTAGCGGAGCGAACACCGGGGAGCTGTTTTTT.

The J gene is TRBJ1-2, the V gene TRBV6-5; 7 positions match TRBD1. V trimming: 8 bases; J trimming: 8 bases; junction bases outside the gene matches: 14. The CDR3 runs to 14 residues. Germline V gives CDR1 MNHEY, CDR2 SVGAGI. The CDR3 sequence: CASAQGIGLGGYTF. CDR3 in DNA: TGTGCCAGCGCACAGGGGATCGGGTTGGGCGGCTACACCTTC.

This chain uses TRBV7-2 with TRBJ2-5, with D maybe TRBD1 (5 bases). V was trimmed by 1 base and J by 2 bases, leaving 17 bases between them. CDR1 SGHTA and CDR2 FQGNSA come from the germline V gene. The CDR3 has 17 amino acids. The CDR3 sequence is CASSLGGQGSLQETQYF. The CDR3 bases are TGTGCCAGCAGCTTAGGCGGTCAGGGAAGCCTTCAAGAGACCCAGTACTTC.

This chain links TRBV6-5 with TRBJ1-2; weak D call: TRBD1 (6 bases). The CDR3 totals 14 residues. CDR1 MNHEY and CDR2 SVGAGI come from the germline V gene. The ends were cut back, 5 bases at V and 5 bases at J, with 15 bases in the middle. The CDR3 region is CASSTSSQGYGYTF. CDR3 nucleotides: TGTGCCAGCAGTACCTCGTCACAGGGATATGGCTACACCTTC.

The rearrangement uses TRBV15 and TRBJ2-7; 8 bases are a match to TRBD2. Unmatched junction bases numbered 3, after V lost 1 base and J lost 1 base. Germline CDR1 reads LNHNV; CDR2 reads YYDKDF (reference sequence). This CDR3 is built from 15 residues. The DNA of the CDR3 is TGTGCCACCAGCAGAGCAACTAGCGGTTCCTACGAGCAGTACTTC. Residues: CATSRATSGSYEQYF.

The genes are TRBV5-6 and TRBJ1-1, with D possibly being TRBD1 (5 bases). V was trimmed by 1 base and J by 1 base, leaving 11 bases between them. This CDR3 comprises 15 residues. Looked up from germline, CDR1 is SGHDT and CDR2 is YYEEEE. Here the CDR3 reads CASSLLQDGNTEAFF. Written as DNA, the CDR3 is TGTGCCAGCAGCTTGTTACAGGACGGGAACACTGAAGCTTTCTTT.

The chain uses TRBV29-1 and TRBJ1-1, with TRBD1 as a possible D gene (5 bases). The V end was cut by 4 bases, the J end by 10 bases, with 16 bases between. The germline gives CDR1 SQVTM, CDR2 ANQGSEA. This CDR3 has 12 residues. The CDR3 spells CSVVGREEGAFF. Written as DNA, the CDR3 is TGCAGCGTTGTGGGCAGGGAGGAAGGAGCTTTCTTT.

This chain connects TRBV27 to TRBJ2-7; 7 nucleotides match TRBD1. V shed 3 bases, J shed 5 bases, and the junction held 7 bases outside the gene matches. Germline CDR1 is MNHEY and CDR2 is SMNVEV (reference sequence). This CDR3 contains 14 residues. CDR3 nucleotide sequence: TGTGCCAGCAGTTTCCGGGACAGTCAGGACGAGCAGTACTTC. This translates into CASSFRDSQDEQYF.